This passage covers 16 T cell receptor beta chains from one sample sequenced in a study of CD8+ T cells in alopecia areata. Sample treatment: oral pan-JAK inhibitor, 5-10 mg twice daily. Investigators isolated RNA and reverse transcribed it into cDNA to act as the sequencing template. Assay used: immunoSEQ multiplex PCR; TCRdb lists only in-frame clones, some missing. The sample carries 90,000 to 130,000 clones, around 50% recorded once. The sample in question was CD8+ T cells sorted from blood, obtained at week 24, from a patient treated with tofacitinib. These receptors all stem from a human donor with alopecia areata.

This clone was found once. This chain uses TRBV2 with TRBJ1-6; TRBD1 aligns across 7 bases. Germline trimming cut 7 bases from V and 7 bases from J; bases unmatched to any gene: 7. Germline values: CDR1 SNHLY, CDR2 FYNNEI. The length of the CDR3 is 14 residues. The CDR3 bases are TGTGCCAGCAAATGGACAGGAGACAATTCACCCCTCCACTTT. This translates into CASKWTGDNSPLHF.

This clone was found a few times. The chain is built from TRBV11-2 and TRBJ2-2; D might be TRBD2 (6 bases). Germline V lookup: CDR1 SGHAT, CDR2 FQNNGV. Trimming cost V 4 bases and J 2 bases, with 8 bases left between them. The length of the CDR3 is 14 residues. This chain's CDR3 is CASSSGSNTGELFF. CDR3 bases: TGTGCCAGCAGCTCCGGGAGTAACACCGGGGAGCTGTTTTTT.

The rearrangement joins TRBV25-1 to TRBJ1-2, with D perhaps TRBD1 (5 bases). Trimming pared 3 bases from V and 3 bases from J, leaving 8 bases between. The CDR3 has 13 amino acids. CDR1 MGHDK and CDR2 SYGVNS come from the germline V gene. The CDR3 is CASSDQGDYGYTF. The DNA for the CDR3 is TGTGCCAGCAGTGATCAGGGCGACTATGGCTACACCTTC.

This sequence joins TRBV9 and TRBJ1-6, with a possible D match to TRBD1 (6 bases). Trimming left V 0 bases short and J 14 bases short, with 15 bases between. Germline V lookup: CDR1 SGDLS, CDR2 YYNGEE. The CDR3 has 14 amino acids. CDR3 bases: TGTGCCAGCAGCGTAGAAGGGGGTGGTAAAGCCCTCCACTTT. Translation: CASSVEGGGKALHF.

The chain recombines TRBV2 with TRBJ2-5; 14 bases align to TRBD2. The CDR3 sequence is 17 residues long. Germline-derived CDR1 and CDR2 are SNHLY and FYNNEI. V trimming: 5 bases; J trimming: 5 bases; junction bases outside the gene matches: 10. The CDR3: CASSSRGLAGGSETQYF. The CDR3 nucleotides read TGTGCCAGCAGTAGCCGCGGACTAGCGGGGGGATCGGAGACCCAGTACTTC.

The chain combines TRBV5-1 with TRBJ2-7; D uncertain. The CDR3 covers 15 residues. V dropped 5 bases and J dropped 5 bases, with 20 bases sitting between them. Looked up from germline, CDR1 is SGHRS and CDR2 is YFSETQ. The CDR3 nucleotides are TGCGCCAGCAGTTATTCTACTGCCACCGCCGACGAGCAGTACTTC. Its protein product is CASSYSTATADEQYF.

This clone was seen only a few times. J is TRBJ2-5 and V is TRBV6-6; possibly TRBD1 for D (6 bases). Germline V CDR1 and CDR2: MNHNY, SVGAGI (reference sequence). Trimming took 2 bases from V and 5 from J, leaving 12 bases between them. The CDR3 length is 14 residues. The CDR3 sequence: CASSYGDIQETQYF. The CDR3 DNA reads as TGTGCCAGCAGTTACGGGGACATCCAGGAGACCCAGTACTTC.

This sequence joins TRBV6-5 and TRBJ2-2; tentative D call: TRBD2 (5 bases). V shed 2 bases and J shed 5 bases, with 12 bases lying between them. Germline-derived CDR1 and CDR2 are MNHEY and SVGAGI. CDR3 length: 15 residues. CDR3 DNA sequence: TGTGCCAGCAGTTACACCTCCGGGGTAACCGGGGAGCTGTTTTTT. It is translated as CASSYTSGVTGELFF.

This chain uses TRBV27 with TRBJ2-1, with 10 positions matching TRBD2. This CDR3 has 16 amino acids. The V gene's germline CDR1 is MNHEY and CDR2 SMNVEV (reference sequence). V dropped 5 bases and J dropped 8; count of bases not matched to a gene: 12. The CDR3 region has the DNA TGTGCCAGCAGTACCCTAGCGGGGGAGGGAGTATATGAGCAGTTCTTC. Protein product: CASSTLAGEGVYEQFF.

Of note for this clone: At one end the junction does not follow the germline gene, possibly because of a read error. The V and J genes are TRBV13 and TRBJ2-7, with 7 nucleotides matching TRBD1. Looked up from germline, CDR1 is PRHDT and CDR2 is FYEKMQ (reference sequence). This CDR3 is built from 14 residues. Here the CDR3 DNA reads TGTGCCAGCAGCCTAGGTGACAGGGTCTACGAGCAGTACTTC. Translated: CASSLGDRVYEQYF.

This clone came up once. DNA of the CDR3: TGTGCCTGGAGTGGGGTGCTAAACTATGGCTACACCTTC. Translated: CAWSGVLNYGYTF. The chain has TRBV30 and TRBJ1-2, with D unresolved. The CDR3 has 13 amino acids. Germline CDR1 GTSNPN, CDR2 SVGIG (reference sequence). The ends were cut back, 1 base at V and 2 bases at J, with 8 bases in the middle.

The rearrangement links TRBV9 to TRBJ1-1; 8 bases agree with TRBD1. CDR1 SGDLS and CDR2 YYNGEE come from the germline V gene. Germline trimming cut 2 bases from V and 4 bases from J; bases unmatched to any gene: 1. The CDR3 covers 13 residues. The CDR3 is CASSVTGATEAFF. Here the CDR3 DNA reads TGTGCCAGCAGCGTGACAGGGGCCACTGAAGCTTTCTTT.

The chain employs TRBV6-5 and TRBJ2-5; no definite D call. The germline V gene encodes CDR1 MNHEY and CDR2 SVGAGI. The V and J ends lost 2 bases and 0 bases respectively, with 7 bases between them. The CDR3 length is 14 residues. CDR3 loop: CASSYVGYQETQYF. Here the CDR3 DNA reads TGTGCCAGCAGTTACGTGGGCTACCAAGAGACCCAGTACTTC.

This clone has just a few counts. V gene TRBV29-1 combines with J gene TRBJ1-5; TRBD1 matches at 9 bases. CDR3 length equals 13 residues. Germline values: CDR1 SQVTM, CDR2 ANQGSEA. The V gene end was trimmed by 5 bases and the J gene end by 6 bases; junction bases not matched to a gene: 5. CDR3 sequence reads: CSVTDRGGQPQHF. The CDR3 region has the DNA TGCAGCGTTACGGACAGGGGAGGTCAGCCCCAGCATTTT. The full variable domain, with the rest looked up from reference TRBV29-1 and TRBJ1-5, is SAVISQKPSRDICQRGTSLTIQCQVDSQVTMMFWYRQQPGQSLTLIATANQGSEATYESGFVIDKFPISRPNLTFSTLTVSNMSPEDSSIYLCSVTDRGGQPQHFGDGTRLSIL.

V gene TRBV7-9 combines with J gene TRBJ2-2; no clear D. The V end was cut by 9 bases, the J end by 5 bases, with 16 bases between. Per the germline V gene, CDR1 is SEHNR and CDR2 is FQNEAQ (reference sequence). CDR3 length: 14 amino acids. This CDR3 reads CARSTALGTGELFF. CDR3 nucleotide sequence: TGTGCCAGGAGTACAGCTTTGGGGACCGGGGAGCTGTTTTTT. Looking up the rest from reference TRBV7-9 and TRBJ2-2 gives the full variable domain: DTGVSQNPRHKITKRGQNVTFRCDPISEHNRLYWYRQTLGQGPEFLTYFQNEAQLEKSRLLSDRFSAERPKGSFSTLEIQRTEQGDSAMYLCARSTALGTGELFFGEGSRLTVL.

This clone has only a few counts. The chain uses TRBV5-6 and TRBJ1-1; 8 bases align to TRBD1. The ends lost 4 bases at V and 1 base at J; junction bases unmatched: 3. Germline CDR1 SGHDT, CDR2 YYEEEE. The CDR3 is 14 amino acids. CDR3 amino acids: CASSIGTGNTEAFF. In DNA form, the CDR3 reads TGTGCCAGCAGCATAGGGACAGGGAACACTGAAGCTTTCTTT.